This T cell receptor beta chain was profiled in a study of cytomegalovirus exposure and HLA in healthy donors. PCR employed 60 Vbeta and 13 Jbeta primers. Sequencing used immunoSEQ multiplex PCR; TCRdb keeps in-frame clones, though not all of them. Seen here are nearly 200,000 clones, about 76% observed once, and the top ten hold 0.39%. Points on this clone: What it recognizes is unknown.

Whole-study results and caveats: Investigators reported 150 to 200 TCR beta chains as tied to cytomegalovirus. An assumption of roughly uniform sequencing depth across donors underlay the presence/absence analyses.

V was trimmed by 8 bases and J by 3 bases, leaving 12 bases between them. This CDR3 is 13 amino acids long. Germline lookup yields CDR1 SGHTA and CDR2 FQGTGA. The J gene is TRBJ2-3, the V gene TRBV7-3, with TRBD2 as a possible D gene (5 bases). Sequenced input: PBMCs. The receptor was derived from a male donor in good health and CMV-seropositive. The CDR3 protein is CASQPTRTDTQYF. As DNA, the CDR3 is TGTGCCAGCCAACCCACTAGAACAGATACGCAGTATTTT.